At least ten counts were recorded for the clone carrying this T cell receptor beta chain. TCRdb recomputed calls from the 5' RACE reads with MiXCR, one row per CDR3 protein. The sample lists some 8,000 distinct CDR3 sequences, roughly 5.9% occurring once. The data were obtained in a study of spatial heterogeneity in lung cancer. With 5 bases removed from V and 0 bases from J, the gap between germline ends came to 11 bases. CDR3 length equals 14 residues. Germline V gene data show CDR1 as SGHAT and CDR2 as FQNNGV. Regarding time point: sample taken at primary tumor resection. Tumor, nontumor lung or frozen PBMC supplied whole RNA that was sequenced unsorted.

The starting material was PBMCs, obtained at surgery. The TCR originated in a male donor with early-stage non-small cell lung cancer. The V call is TRBV11-2, the J call TRBJ2-7, with D perhaps matching TRBD2 (5 bases). The CDR3, as DNA: TGTGCCAGCAGCCGCTCGGACTCCTCCTACGAGCAGTACTTC. Amino acids: CASSRSDSSYEQYF.